The 30 T cell receptor beta chains given below trace back to one sample, sequenced in a study of cytomegalovirus exposure and HLA in healthy donors. With 60 Vbeta and 13 Jbeta primers, the PCR was carried out. Sequencing used immunoSEQ multiplex PCR; TCRdb keeps in-frame clones, though not all of them. The sample records under 100,000 clones, over 70% being singletons. Sequenced: PBMCs. Every receptor here comes from a man younger than 35 in good health and CMV-seropositive.

The V call is TRBV2, the J call TRBJ1-1, with 9 bases aligning to TRBD1. There are 14 residues in the CDR3. CDR1 SNHLY and CDR2 FYNNEI come from the germline V gene. The V gene end was trimmed by 6 bases and the J gene end by 1 base; junction bases not matched to a gene: 3. CDR3 region: CASRKDRGNTEAFF. The DNA of the CDR3 is TGTGCCAGCAGGAAGGACAGGGGGAACACTGAAGCTTTCTTT.

The chain employs TRBV6-1 and TRBJ1-1; D is ambiguous. From germline, CDR1 is MNHNS and CDR2 SASEGT. This CDR3 contains 12 residues. V lost 4 bases, J lost 0 bases, and 3 bases lay in between. The DNA of the CDR3 is TGTGCCAGCAGTGCGGTGAACACTGAAGCTTTCTTT. Protein product: CASSAVNTEAFF.

The chain recombines TRBV9 with TRBJ2-3, with D tentatively TRBD2 (6 bases). The germline CDR1 and CDR2 sequences are SGDLS and YYNGEE. This CDR3 comprises 14 residues. V was shortened by 0 bases and J by 6 bases, with 11 bases between the two germline ends. The CDR3 sequence: CASSVAWSGDTQYF. The CDR3 DNA is TGTGCCAGCAGCGTAGCTTGGAGCGGGGATACGCAGTATTTT.

This clone has a handful of counts. The chain couples TRBV28 to TRBJ2-4, with TRBD2 as a possible D gene (6 bases). This CDR3 comprises 15 residues. CDR1 MDHEN and CDR2 SYDVKM come from the germline V gene. Trimming removed 6 bases at V and 6 bases at J, with 18 bases between. The CDR3 loop is CASSPQMEGINIQYF. CDR3 nucleotides: TGTGCCAGCAGCCCCCAGATGGAGGGGATAAACATTCAGTACTTC.

The chain combines TRBV18 with TRBJ2-1; TRBD2 agrees at 7 bases. The CDR3 is made up of 13 amino acids. Germline V gene sequence: CDR1 KGHSH, CDR2 LQKENI. Trimming at V came to 4 bases and at J to 9 bases, leaving 6 bases not matched to a gene. The CDR3 protein is CASSQTTSFEQFF. DNA for the CDR3: TGTGCCAGCTCACAGACGACTAGCTTTGAGCAGTTCTTC.

CDR3 coding DNA: TGTGCCAGCAGCGTATCGACAGGAAATGGCTACACCTTC. Residues: CASSVSTGNGYTF. V is TRBV9 and J is TRBJ1-2; D is perhaps TRBD1 (6 bases). The ends were cut back, 1 base at V and 6 bases at J, with 10 bases in the middle. Germline V gene sequence: CDR1 SGDLS, CDR2 YYNGEE. This CDR3 spans 13 amino acids.

The chain employs TRBV4-2 and TRBJ2-5; 7 bases are a match to TRBD2. V shed 1 base and J 3 bases; nucleotides not matched to a gene: 8. CDR1 LGHNA and CDR2 YNFKEQ come from the germline V gene. The CDR3 spans 16 residues. CDR3 sequence (DNA): TGTGCCAGCAGCCAAGGCCAGCTAGCGGCTAAAGAGACCCAGTACTTC. Encoded protein: CASSQGQLAAKETQYF.

This rearrangement joins TRBV4-1 to TRBJ1-1, with D unresolved. This CDR3 comprises 14 residues. V was pared by 0 bases and J by 1 base, with 6 bases between. Germline assignment: CDR1 MGHRA and CDR2 YSYEKL. This CDR3 reads CASSQDRRNTEAFF. The CDR3 nucleotides read TGCGCCAGCAGCCAAGATAGGAGGAACACTGAAGCTTTCTTT.

This clone showed up just a few times. CDR3 nucleotides: TGTGCCAGCAGTGGCACAGGTCCCGGCCAGCCCCAGCATTTT. Translating gives CASSGTGPGQPQHF. The chain is built from TRBV25-1 and TRBJ1-5, with D perhaps TRBD1 (5 bases). The CDR3 runs 14 residues. From germline, CDR1 is MGHDK and CDR2 SYGVNS. Trimming took off 4 bases at V and 7 bases at J, with 14 bases between the two ends. Variable domain in full (rest from reference TRBV25-1 and TRBJ1-5): EADIYQTPRYLVIGTGKKITLECSQTMGHDKMYWYQQDPGMELHLIHYSYGVNSTEKGDLSSESTVSRIRTEHFPLTLESARPSHTSQYLCASSGTGPGQPQHFGDGTRLSIL.

Only one count was recorded for this clone. V usage is TRBV11-2 and J usage is TRBJ2-5; D may be TRBD2 (5 bases). This CDR3 spans 13 amino acids. CDR1 is SGHAT and CDR2 is FQNNGV in the germline V gene. Trimming took 3 bases from V and 5 from J, leaving 10 bases between them. The CDR3 protein is CASSFRGWETQYF. The CDR3 DNA follows: TGTGCCAGCAGCTTCCGGGGTTGGGAGACCCAGTACTTC.

The chain carries TRBV19 and TRBJ1-1; D is undetermined. Trimming shortened V by 4 bases and J by 12 bases, and 9 bases separated the two germline ends. CDR1 is LNHDA and CDR2 is SQIVND in the germline V gene (reference sequence). The CDR3 is 10 amino acids. The CDR3 DNA reads as TGTGCCAGTAGTAACGCGGTCCCTTTCTTT. Translating it yields CASSNAVPFF. The full variable domain, its missing parts supplied by reference TRBV19 and TRBJ1-1, is DGGITQSPKYLFRKEGQNVTLSCEQNLNHDAMYWYRQDPGQGLRLIYYSQIVNDFQKGDIAEGYSVSREKKESFPLTVTSAQKNPTAFYLCASSNAVPFFGQGTRLTVV.

The J gene is TRBJ2-7, the V gene TRBV4-1; the match to TRBD2 covers 12 bases. The germline V gene has CDR1 MGHRA and CDR2 YSYEKL. With V trimmed by 6 bases and J by 2 bases, 5 bases remained unmatched. This CDR3 is 15 amino acids long. In DNA form, the CDR3 reads TGCGCCAGCAGTCGACTAGCGGGAGTGGCCTACGAGCAGTACTTC. It specifies CASSRLAGVAYEQYF.

In its sample, this clone was seen a few times. The chain joins TRBV5-4 to TRBJ1-4, with D hard to call. The CDR3 spans 12 residues. Germline V CDR1 and CDR2: SGHNT, YYREEE (reference sequence). Trimming pared 4 bases from V and 5 bases from J, leaving 6 bases between. The CDR3 reads CASSLLNEKLFF. The CDR3 DNA reads TGTGCCAGCAGCCTCCTCAATGAAAAACTGTTTTTT.

J is TRBJ2-3 and V is TRBV28, with 9 positions matching TRBD2. The CDR3 spans 19 residues. Germline V gene sequence: CDR1 MDHEN, CDR2 SYDVKM. Trimming cost V 2 bases and J 1 base; bases outside gene matches: 13. The chain's CDR3 is CASSLMTGREGRRTDTQYF. The CDR3 DNA is TGTGCCAGCAGTTTAATGACCGGGCGGGAGGGCCGTCGCACAGATACGCAGTATTTT.

CDR3 DNA sequence: TGCGCCAGCAGCCTACTTTTACAGGGGGTGAACACTGAAGCTTTCTTT. Its translation: CASSLLLQGVNTEAFF. V is TRBV4-1 and J is TRBJ1-1, with 8 bases aligning to TRBD1. The J segment lost 0 bases and the V segment lost 4 bases, leaving 7 bases of the junction unmatched. The CDR3 has 16 residues. The germline CDR1 and CDR2 sequences are MGHRA and YSYEKL.

V usage is TRBV18 and J usage is TRBJ2-1, with 7 bases matching TRBD1. With 4 bases clipped from V and 4 bases from J, the junction kept 10 bases outside the gene matches. The CDR3 is 16 amino acids. CDR1 is KGHSH, CDR2 LQKENI, per germline. The CDR3 spells CASSQEDRRTYNEQFF. CDR3 bases: TGTGCCAGCTCACAGGAGGACAGGAGGACTTACAATGAGCAGTTCTTC.

The chain is built from TRBV11-2 and TRBJ1-4; 10 bases agree with TRBD1. Germline CDR1 and CDR2: SGHAT and FQNNGV. With V trimmed by 5 bases and J by 8 bases, 5 bases remained unmatched. The length of the CDR3 is 14 residues. CDR3 loop: CASSPGQGYEKLFF. The CDR3 region has the DNA TGTGCCAGCAGCCCGGGACAGGGGTACGAAAAACTGTTTTTT.

The chain links TRBV9 to TRBJ2-4, with a weak D call TRBD1 (6 bases). V was clipped by 4 bases and J by 9 bases, with 17 bases between them. CDR3 length: 14 amino acids. Germline CDR1 is SGDLS and CDR2 is YYNGEE. As DNA, the CDR3 is TGTGCCAGCAGCTTTATTTCGACAGGTGGCATTCAGTACTTC. As protein: CASSFISTGGIQYF.

The chain employs TRBV7-6 and TRBJ2-1; D uncertain. The germline V gene has CDR1 SGHVS and CDR2 FNYEAQ. The CDR3 has 12 residues. Trimming took off 1 base at V and 9 bases at J, with 7 bases between the two ends. The CDR3, as DNA: TGTGCCAGCAGCTTAGTTTCGGGTGAGCAGTTCTTC. Protein product: CASSLVSGEQFF.

The chain is built from TRBV11-2 and TRBJ2-7; possibly TRBD2 for D (5 bases). The CDR3 extends over 12 amino acids. Trimming took off 5 bases at V and 0 bases at J, with 5 bases between the two ends. Germline lookup yields CDR1 SGHAT and CDR2 FQNNGV. The CDR3, as DNA: TGTGCCAGCAGCAGCGGCTCCTACGAGCAGTACTTC. Its translation is CASSSGSYEQYF.

CDR3 bases: TGTGCCAGCAGCTTAGTTAGCAGGGAAGAGCAGTACTTC. Its translation is CASSLVSREEQYF. The rearrangement joins TRBV7-2 to TRBJ2-7; possibly TRBD1 for D (5 bases). The CDR3 sequence is 13 residues long. V was clipped by 1 base and J by 7 bases, with 11 bases between them. Germline CDR1 SGHTA, CDR2 FQGNSA.

The rearrangement links TRBV6-5 to TRBJ2-7; D gene unclear. From germline, CDR1 is MNHEY and CDR2 SVGAGI. V was pared by 0 bases and J by 3 bases, with 9 bases between. The CDR3 contains 14 residues. The CDR3 here is CASSYSPSNYEQYF. The CDR3 nucleotides are TGTGCCAGCAGTTACTCGCCGAGTAACTACGAGCAGTACTTC.

The gene calls are TRBV5-1 and TRBJ2-2; unclear D gene. This CDR3 comprises 14 residues. Per germline, CDR1 SGHRS and CDR2 YFSETQ. V was trimmed by 3 bases and J by 1 base, leaving 7 bases between them. The CDR3 coding sequence is TGCGCCAGCAGCTCTGTTATGAACACCGGGGAGCTGTTTTTT. It is translated as CASSSVMNTGELFF.

The genes are TRBV7-8 and TRBJ2-7; 7 bases map to TRBD2. CDR3 size: 15 residues. V was clipped by 1 base and J by 3 bases; unmatched bases: 6. Germline V gene data show CDR1 as SGHVS and CDR2 as FQNEAQ. CDR3 in amino acids: CASSLGGRALYEQYF. DNA for the CDR3: TGTGCCAGCAGCTTAGGAGGGAGGGCCCTCTACGAGCAGTACTTC.

J is TRBJ2-3 and V is TRBV5-1, with D perhaps matching TRBD2 (6 bases). The V and J ends lost 3 bases and 2 bases respectively, with 19 bases between them. CDR3 size: 17 residues. From germline, CDR1 is SGHRS and CDR2 YFSETQ. The DNA for the CDR3 is TGCGCCAGCAGCTCCCCCTTTCGGGGGAAGGACACAGATACGCAGTATTTT. Translated: CASSSPFRGKDTDTQYF.

The chain has TRBV7-9 and TRBJ2-7, with TRBD2 as a possible D gene (6 bases). V gave up 6 bases and J gave up 5 bases, with 14 bases separating them. This CDR3 contains 13 residues. Germline CDR1 reads SEHNR; CDR2 reads FQNEAQ (reference sequence). CDR3 loop: CASREGGHNEQYF. The CDR3 DNA reads as TGTGCCAGCAGGGAGGGTGGGCACAACGAGCAGTACTTC.

The rearrangement uses TRBV5-6 and TRBJ2-1, with D maybe TRBD2 (5 bases). Trimming shortened V by 0 bases and J by 14 bases, and 12 bases separated the two germline ends. Germline V lookup: CDR1 SGHDT, CDR2 YYEEEE. This CDR3 comprises 12 residues. CDR3 nucleotides: TGTGCCAGCAGCTTGGAGGGAGAAGTTAAGTTCTTC. It specifies CASSLEGEVKFF.

V and J are TRBV4-2 and TRBJ2-3; 9 bases match TRBD2. CDR3 length: 15 residues. The junction had 2 bases not matched to a gene; V was cut back by 4 bases and J by 0 bases. Germline V CDR1 and CDR2: LGHNA, YNFKEQ. The CDR3 sequence: CASSLAGGSTDTQYF. The CDR3 DNA sequence: TGTGCCAGCAGCCTGGCGGGAGGGAGCACAGATACGCAGTATTTT.

The V and J genes are TRBV28 and TRBJ2-3, with 8 positions matching TRBD2. V lost 8 bases, J lost 0 bases, and 10 bases stayed unmatched. Looked up from germline, CDR1 is MDHEN and CDR2 is SYDVKM. CDR3 length: 16 residues. The CDR3 DNA reads as TGTGCCAGCCGTACTAGCGGTCGATCTAGCACAGATACGCAGTATTTT. It encodes CASRTSGRSSTDTQYF.

The table lists this clone with a count of one. The gene calls are TRBV29-1 and TRBJ2-2, with D possibly matching TRBD2 (6 bases). The germline V gene encodes CDR1 SQVTM and CDR2 ANQGSEA. The V and J ends lost 7 bases and 2 bases respectively, with 8 bases between them. CDR3 length: 12 residues. As DNA, the CDR3 is TGCAGCGCGGGACTTAACACCGGGGAGCTGTTTTTT. Protein product: CSAGLNTGELFF.